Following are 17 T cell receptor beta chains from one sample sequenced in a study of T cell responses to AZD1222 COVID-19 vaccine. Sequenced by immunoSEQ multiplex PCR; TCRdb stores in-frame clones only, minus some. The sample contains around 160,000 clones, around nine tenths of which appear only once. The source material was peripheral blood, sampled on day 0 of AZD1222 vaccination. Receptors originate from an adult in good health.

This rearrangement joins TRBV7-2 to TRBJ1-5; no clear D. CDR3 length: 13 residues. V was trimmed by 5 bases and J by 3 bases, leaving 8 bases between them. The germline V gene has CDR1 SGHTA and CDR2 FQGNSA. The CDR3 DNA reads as TGTGCCAGCAGCCCCGGGATCAATCAGCCCCAGCATTTT. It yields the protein CASSPGINQPQHF. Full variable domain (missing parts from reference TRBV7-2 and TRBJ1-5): GAGVSQSPSNKVTEKGKDVELRCDPISGHTALYWYRQSLGQGLEFLIYFQGNSAPDKSGLPSDRFSAERTGGSVSTLTIQRTQQEDSAVYLCASSPGINQPQHFGDGTRLSIL.

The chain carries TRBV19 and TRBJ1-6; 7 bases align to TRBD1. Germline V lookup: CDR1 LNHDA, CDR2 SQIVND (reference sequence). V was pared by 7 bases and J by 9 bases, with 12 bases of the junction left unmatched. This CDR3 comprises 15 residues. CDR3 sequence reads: CASKTPGGDSSPLHF. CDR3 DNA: TGTGCCAGTAAAACCCCTGGAGGGGACAGTTCACCCCTCCACTTT. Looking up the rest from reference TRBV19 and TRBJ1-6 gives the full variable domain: DGGITQSPKYLFRKEGQNVTLSCEQNLNHDAMYWYRQDPGQGLRLIYYSQIVNDFQKGDIAEGYSVSREKKESFPLTVTSAQKNPTAFYLCASKTPGGDSSPLHFGNGTRLTVT.

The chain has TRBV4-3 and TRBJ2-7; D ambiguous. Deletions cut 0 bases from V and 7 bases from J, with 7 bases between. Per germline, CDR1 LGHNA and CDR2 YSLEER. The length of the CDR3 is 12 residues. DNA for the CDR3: TGCGCCAGCAGCCAAGATCAAGGAGAGCAGTACTTC. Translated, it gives CASSQDQGEQYF.

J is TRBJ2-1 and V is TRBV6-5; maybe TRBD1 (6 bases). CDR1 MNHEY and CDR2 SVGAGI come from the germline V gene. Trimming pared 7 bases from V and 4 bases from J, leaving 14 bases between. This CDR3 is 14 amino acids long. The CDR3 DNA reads TGTGCCAGCAAAACTGGGCAGGGGTACAATGAGCAGTTCTTC. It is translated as CASKTGQGYNEQFF.

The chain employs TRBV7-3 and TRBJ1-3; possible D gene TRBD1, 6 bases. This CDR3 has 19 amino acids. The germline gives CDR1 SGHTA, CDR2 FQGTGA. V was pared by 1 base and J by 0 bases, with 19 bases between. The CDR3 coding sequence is TGTGCCAGCAGCTTAATAGGCAAACCGACAGGTGCCTCTGGAAACACCATATATTTT. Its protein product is CASSLIGKPTGASGNTIYF.

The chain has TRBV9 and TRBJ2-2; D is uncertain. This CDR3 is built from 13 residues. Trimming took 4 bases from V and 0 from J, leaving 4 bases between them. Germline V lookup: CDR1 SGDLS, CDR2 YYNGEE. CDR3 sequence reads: CASSPSNTGELFF. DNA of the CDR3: TGTGCCAGCAGCCCCTCGAACACCGGGGAGCTGTTTTTT.

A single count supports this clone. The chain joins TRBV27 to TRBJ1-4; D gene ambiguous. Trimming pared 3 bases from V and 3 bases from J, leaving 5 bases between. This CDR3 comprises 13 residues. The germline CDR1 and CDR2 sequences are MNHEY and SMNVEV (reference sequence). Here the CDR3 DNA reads TGTGCCAGCAGTTTTTGGGCTAATGAAAAACTGTTTTTT. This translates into CASSFWANEKLFF.

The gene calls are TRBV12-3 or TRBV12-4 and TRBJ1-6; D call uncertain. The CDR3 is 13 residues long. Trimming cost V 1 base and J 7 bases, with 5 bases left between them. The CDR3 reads CASSLGHNSPLHF. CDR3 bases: TGTGCCAGCAGTTTAGGACACAATTCACCCCTCCACTTT.

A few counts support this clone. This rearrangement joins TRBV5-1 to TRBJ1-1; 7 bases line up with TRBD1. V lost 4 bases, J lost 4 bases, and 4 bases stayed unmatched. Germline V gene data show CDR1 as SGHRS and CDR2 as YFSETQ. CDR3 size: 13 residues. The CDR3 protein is CASSDRVSTEAFF. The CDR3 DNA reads TGCGCCAGCAGCGACAGGGTTAGCACTGAAGCTTTCTTT.

The CDR3 DNA sequence: TGTGCCACCAGCAGAGATGGGACTAGCCCCGTGATCAGGTCCAATGAGCAGTTCTTC. Its protein product is CATSRDGTSPVIRSNEQFF. The chain combines TRBV15 with TRBJ2-1; TRBD2 matches at 9 bases. This CDR3 region has 19 residues. Unmatched junction bases numbered 15, after V lost 0 bases and J lost 6 bases. Germline V gives CDR1 LNHNV, CDR2 YYDKDF (reference sequence).

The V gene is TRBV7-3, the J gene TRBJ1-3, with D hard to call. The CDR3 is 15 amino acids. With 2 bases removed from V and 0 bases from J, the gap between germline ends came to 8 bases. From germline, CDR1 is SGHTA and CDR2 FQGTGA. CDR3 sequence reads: CASSLDGSSGNTIYF. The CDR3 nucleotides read TGTGCCAGCAGCTTAGACGGCTCCTCTGGAAACACCATATATTTT.

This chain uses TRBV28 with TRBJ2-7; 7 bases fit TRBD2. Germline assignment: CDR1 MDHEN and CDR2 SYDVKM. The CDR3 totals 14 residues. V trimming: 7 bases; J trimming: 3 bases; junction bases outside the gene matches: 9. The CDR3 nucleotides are TGTGCCAGCACTATGGGGCTAGCGGTCTACGAGCAGTACTTC. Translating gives CASTMGLAVYEQYF.

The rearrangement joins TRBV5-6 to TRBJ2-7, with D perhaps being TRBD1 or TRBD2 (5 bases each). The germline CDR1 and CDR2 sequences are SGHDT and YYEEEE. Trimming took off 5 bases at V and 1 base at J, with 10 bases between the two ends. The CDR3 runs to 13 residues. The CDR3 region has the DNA TGTGCCAGCAGGGGACCCGAGTCCTACGAGCAGTACTTC. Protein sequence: CASRGPESYEQYF.

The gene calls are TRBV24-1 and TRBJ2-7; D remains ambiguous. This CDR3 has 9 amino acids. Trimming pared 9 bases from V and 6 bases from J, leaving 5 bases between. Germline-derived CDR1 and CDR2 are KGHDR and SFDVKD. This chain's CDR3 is CATPGEQYF. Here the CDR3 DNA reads TGTGCCACCCCGGGCGAGCAGTACTTC.

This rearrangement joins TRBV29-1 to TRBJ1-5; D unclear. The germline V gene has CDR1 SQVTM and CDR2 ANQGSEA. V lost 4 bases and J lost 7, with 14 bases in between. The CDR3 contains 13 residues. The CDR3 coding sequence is TGCAGCGTTGCGAGCGGGTCCTACCAGCCCCAGCATTTT. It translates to CSVASGSYQPQHF. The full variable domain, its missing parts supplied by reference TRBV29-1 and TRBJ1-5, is SAVISQKPSRDICQRGTSLTIQCQVDSQVTMMFWYRQQPGQSLTLIATANQGSEATYESGFVIDKFPISRPNLTFSTLTVSNMSPEDSSIYLCSVASGSYQPQHFGDGTRLSIL.

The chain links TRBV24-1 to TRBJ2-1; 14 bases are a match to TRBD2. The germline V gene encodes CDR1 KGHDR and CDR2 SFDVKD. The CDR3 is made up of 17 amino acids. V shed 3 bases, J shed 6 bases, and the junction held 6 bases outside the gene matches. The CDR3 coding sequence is TGTGCCACCAGTGATCCGGGACTAGCGGGAGTAACCAATGAGCAGTTCTTC. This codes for CATSDPGLAGVTNEQFF.

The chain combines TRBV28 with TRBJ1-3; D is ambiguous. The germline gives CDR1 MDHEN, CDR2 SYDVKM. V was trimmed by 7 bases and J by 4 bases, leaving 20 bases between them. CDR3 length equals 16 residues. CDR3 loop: CASTSDSFQNGNTIYF. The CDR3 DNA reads TGTGCCAGCACCTCGGACTCATTCCAAAACGGAAACACCATATATTTT.